This TCR beta chain originates from a study of cytomegalovirus exposure and HLA in healthy donors. Overall study context: From HLA-typed donors, an early data release held about 92 million unique TCRs.

The CDR3 length is 15 residues. Germline V gives CDR1 MNHNS, CDR2 SASEGT. V was pared by 3 bases and J by 4 bases, with 5 bases of the junction left unmatched. 13 Jbeta primers and 60 Vbeta primers were used for the PCR. Per the authors' pipeline: Unique TCR beta chains numbered about 79 million in a later analysis, with roughly 10 million shared. Assay: immunoSEQ multiplex PCR; the TCRdb copy retains only in-frame clones and omits some. The V and J calls and clone size are taken from that table; D and trimming were inferred from the DNA. The data show 90,000 to 100,000 clones, approximately 79% seen once. As for this clone: Its antigen is undetermined.

Study-level findings and limits: Cytomegalovirus-associated TCR beta chains were listed, numbering more than 150. A later analysis linked a missense DCLRE1C variant to TCR beta V- and J-gene trimming.

V usage is TRBV6-1 and J usage is TRBJ2-7, with 11 bases lining up with TRBD1. What was sequenced was PBMCs. The receptor was isolated from a woman between 55 and 75 years old in good health and CMV-seropositive. The CDR3 reads CASSDRDRGVYEQYF. CDR3 bases: TGTGCCAGCAGTGATCGGGACAGGGGGGTTTACGAGCAGTACTTC.